Many counts were recorded for the clone carrying this TCR beta chain. The CDR3 runs to 16 residues. The V end lost 4 bases, the J end lost 0 bases, and 16 bases lay between the germline ends. The germline gives CDR1 KGHSH, CDR2 LQKENI. The data were taken from a study of T cells in Graves' hyperthyroidism and ophthalmopathy. There were TCR beta CDR3 regions amplified from RNA transcripts. First-round RT-PCR of the TCR CDR3 relied on the HTBI primer set. TCRdb called the multiplex PCR reads again in MiXCR, with one record for every CDR3 protein. The sample gives under 400,000 distinct CDR3 sequences, over 10% of which show up once; around 9.2% is in the top ten.

The chain employs TRBV18 and TRBJ2-7, with D perhaps assigned TRBD1 or TRBD2 (6 bases each). Sequencing was carried out using blood. This receptor was identified in a woman aged 18-30 years with Graves' hyperthyroidism. This chain's CDR3 is CASSLGGTTTSYEQYF. The CDR3, as DNA: TGTGCCAGCTCACTAGGGGGGACAACGACCTCCTACGAGCAGTACTTC.